The 7 T cell receptor beta chains below all came from one sample that was sequenced in a study of cytomegalovirus exposure and HLA in healthy donors. In the PCR, 60 Vbeta and 13 Jbeta primers were used. Only in-frame clones appear in the TCRdb table, and some are missing; sequencing was by immunoSEQ multiplex PCR. The sample holds 35,000 to 50,000 clones. Sequencing was carried out using PBMCs. These receptors were collected from a young woman in good health and CMV-seropositive.

The rearrangement links TRBV2 to TRBJ1-5; no reliable D call. Germline CDR1 SNHLY, CDR2 FYNNEI. The CDR3 loop spans 16 amino acids. Trimming cost V 2 bases and J 0 bases, with 11 bases left between them. The CDR3 DNA follows: TGTGCCAGCAGTGAACAGTCAGGCTTTAGCAATCAGCCCCAGCATTTT. Amino acids: CASSEQSGFSNQPQHF. Variable domain in full (rest from reference TRBV2 and TRBJ1-5): EPEVTQTPSHQVTQMGQEVILRCVPISNHLYFYWYRQILGQKVEFLVSFYNNEISEKSEIFDDQFSVERPDGSNFTLKIRSTKLEDSAMYFCASSEQSGFSNQPQHFGDGTRLSIL.

A remark on this clone: This specimen includes other DNA sequences encoding the same CDR3. The V and J genes are TRBV7-2 and TRBJ2-3; D is uncertain. CDR1 SGHTA and CDR2 FQGNSA come from the germline V gene. Trimming left V 3 bases short and J 5 bases short, with 3 bases between. The CDR3 is made up of 11 amino acids. CDR3 sequence reads: CASSFKDTQYF. The CDR3 DNA is TGTGCCAGCAGCTTTAAAGATACGCAGTATTTT.

The V and J genes are TRBV4-1 and TRBJ2-7, with TRBD2 as a possible D gene (5 bases). Deletions cut 0 bases from V and 7 bases from J, with 10 bases between. CDR1 and CDR2 from the germline V gene are MGHRA and YSYEKL. This CDR3 has 13 residues. DNA for the CDR3: TGCGCCAGCAGCCAAGAACCCCGGGATGAGCAGTACTTC. Encoded protein: CASSQEPRDEQYF.

The V gene is TRBV19, the J gene TRBJ1-1; the match to TRBD1 covers 11 bases. The trim removed 6 bases at V and 1 base at J, leaving 10 bases unmatched. This CDR3 region has 17 residues. Germline lookup yields CDR1 LNHDA and CDR2 SQIVND (reference sequence). The DNA of the CDR3 is TGTGCCAGTAGCCAGTCCCGGGACAGGGGGAGGAACACTGAAGCTTTCTTT. Protein: CASSQSRDRGRNTEAFF.

V and J are TRBV19 and TRBJ2-3; tentatively, D is TRBD2 (5 bases). The germline gives CDR1 LNHDA, CDR2 SQIVND (reference sequence). Deletions cut 6 bases from V and 7 bases from J, with 14 bases between. The CDR3 sequence is 13 residues long. The CDR3 reads CASSPTGMNTQYF. The CDR3 nucleotides are TGTGCCAGTAGCCCAACGGGGATGAATACGCAGTATTTT. Looking up the rest from reference TRBV19 and TRBJ2-3 gives the full variable domain: DGGITQSPKYLFRKEGQNVTLSCEQNLNHDAMYWYRQDPGQGLRLIYYSQIVNDFQKGDIAEGYSVSREKKESFPLTVTSAQKNPTAFYLCASSPTGMNTQYFGPGTRLTVL.

The chain carries TRBV6-6 and TRBJ1-5; unclear D gene. The CDR3 spans 12 residues. Germline V lookup: CDR1 MNHNY, CDR2 SVGAGI (reference sequence). The ends were cut back, 2 bases at V and 6 bases at J, with 5 bases in the middle. Here the CDR3 DNA reads TGTGCCAGCAGTTACGGGAGTCAGCCCCAGCATTTT. Its translation: CASSYGSQPQHF.

V gene TRBV10-3 combines with J gene TRBJ1-1; D perhaps matches TRBD1 (6 bases). The CDR3 has 13 amino acids. Germline CDR1 ENHRY, CDR2 SYGVKD. V lost 3 bases to trimming and J lost 4 bases, with 9 bases between them. The CDR3 DNA is TGTGCCATCAGTGAAACAGGGTCCACTGAAGCTTTCTTT. Its protein product is CAISETGSTEAFF.